This entry describes one T cell receptor beta chain. Sequencing was performed with immunoSEQ multiplex PCR; in TCRdb, only in-frame clones are kept and a portion is missing. The data contain just over 90,000 clones, more than 75% of them singletons. The data stem from a study of OX40 agonist ivuxolimab in advanced cancers. The material was CD4+ or CD8+ T cells sorted from blood, obtained in a trial of the OX40 agonist ivuxolimab. This TCR came from an adult with an advanced solid tumor such as melanoma, head and neck, liver or kidney cancer.

The CDR3 sequence is CASSTGPNTDTQYF. The CDR3 nucleotides read TGCGCCAGCAGCACGGGCCCAAACACAGATACGCAGTATTTT. The chain has TRBV5-1 and TRBJ2-3; no clear D gene. The CDR3 runs to 14 residues. Germline lookup yields CDR1 SGHRS and CDR2 YFSETQ. Trimming took off 4 bases at V and 2 bases at J, with 11 bases between the two ends.